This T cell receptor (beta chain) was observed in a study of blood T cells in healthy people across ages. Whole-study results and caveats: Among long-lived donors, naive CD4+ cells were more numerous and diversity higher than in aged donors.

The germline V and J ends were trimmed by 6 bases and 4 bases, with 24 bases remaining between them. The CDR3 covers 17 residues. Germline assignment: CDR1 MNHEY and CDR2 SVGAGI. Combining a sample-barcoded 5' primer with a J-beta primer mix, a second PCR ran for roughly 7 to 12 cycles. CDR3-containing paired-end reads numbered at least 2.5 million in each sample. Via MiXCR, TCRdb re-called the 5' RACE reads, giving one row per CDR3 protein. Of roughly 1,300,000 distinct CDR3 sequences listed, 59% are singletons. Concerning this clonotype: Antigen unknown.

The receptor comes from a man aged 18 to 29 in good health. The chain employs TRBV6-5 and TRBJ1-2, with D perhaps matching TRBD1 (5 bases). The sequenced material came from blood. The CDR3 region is CASSYSIRDGRGYGYTF. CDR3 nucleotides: TGTGCCAGCAGCTATTCCATCCGGGACGGCAGAGGCTATGGCTACACCTTC.